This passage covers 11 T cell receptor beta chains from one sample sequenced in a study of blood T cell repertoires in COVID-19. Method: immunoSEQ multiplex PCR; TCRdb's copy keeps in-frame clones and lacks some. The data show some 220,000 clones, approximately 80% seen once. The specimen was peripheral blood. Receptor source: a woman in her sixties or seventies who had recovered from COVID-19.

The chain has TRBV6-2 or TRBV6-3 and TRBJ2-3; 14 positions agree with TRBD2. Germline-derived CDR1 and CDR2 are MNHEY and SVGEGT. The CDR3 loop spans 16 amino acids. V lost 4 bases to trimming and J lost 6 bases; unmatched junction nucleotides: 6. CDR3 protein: CASSSGLAGAWDTQYF. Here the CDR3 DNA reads TGTGCCAGCAGTTCGGGACTAGCGGGGGCCTGGGATACGCAGTATTTT.

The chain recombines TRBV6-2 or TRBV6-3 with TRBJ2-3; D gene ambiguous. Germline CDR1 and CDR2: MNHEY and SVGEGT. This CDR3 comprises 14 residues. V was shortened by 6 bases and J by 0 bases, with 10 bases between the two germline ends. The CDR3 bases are TGTGCCAGCAGCCAGTCAACTAGCACAGATACGCAGTATTTT. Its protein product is CASSQSTSTDTQYF.

CDR3 bases: TGCGCCAGCAGCTACCGGGACAGCAACTATGGCTACACCTTC. Encoded protein: CASSYRDSNYGYTF. The chain combines TRBV5-1 with TRBJ1-2, with TRBD1 matching over 7 bases. Germline values: CDR1 SGHRS, CDR2 YFSETQ. The V segment lost 3 bases and the J segment 2 bases; nucleotides outside the gene matches: 4. The CDR3 length is 14 residues.

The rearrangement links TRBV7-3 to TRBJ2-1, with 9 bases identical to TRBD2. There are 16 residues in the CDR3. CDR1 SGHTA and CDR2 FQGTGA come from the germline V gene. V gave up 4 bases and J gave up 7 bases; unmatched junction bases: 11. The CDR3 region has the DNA TGTGCCAGCAGCTCCGGGACTAGCTACGCTGGGAATGAGCAGTTCTTC. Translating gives CASSSGTSYAGNEQFF.

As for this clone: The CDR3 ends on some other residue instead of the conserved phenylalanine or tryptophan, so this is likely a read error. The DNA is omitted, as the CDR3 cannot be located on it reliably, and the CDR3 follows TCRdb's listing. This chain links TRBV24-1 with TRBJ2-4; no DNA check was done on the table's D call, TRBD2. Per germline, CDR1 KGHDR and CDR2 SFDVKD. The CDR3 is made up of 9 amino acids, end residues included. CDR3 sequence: CATSNCRAI.

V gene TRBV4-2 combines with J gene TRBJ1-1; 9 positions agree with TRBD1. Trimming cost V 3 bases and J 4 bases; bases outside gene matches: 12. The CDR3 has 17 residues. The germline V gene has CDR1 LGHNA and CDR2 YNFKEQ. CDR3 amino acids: CASSHRTDRGGITEAFF. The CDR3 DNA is TGTGCCAGCAGCCACAGAACGGACAGGGGAGGGATCACTGAAGCTTTCTTT.

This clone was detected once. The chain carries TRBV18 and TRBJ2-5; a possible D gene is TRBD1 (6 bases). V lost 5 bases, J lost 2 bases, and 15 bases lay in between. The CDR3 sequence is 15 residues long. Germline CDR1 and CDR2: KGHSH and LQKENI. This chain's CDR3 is CASSSRDITQETQYF. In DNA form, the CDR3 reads TGTGCCAGCTCATCCCGGGACATAACTCAAGAGACCCAGTACTTC.

CDR3 loop: CASSQYVGQGASEAFF. The CDR3 coding sequence is TGCGCCAGCAGCCAATACGTGGGACAGGGGGCCTCTGAAGCTTTCTTT. The V and J genes are TRBV4-1 and TRBJ1-1, with TRBD1 matching 12 bases. This CDR3 is built from 16 residues. The germline CDR1 and CDR2 sequences are MGHRA and YSYEKL. The ends lost 2 bases at V and 6 bases at J; junction bases unmatched: 7.

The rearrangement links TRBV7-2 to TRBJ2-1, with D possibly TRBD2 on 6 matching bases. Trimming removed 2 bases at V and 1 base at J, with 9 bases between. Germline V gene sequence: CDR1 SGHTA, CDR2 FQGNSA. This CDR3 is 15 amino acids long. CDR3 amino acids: CASSLISGSYNEQFF. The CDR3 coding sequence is TGTGCCAGCAGCTTAATTAGCGGATCCTACAATGAGCAGTTCTTC.

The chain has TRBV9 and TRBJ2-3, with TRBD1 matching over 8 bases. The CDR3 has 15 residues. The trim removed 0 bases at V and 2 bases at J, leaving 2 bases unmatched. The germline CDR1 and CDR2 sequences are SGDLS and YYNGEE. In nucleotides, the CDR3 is TGTGCCAGCAGCGTAGAGGACAGGGCCACAGATACGCAGTATTTT. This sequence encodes CASSVEDRATDTQYF.

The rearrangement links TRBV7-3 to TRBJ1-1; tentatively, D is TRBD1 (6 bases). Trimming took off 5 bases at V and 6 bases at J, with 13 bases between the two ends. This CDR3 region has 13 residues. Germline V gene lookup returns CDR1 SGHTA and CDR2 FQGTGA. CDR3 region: CASSATGRAEAFF. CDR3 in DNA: TGTGCCAGCAGCGCAACAGGGCGGGCTGAAGCTTTCTTT.